The source of this T cell receptor (beta chain) is a study of blood T cell repertoires in COVID-19. Study summary: Samples representing acute and convalescent COVID-19 were sourced from the United States, Italy and Spain. Sources were T cells, B-cell-depleted T cells, or PBMCs; the material itself was cDNA or gDNA.

Original processing notes: Reference gene primer amplification yielded estimated nucleated cell counts. TCRdb's copy holds only in-frame clones and misses some; the assay was immunoSEQ multiplex PCR. V and J calls and clone size are as listed in that table; D and trimming were resolved from the DNA. Of fewer than 200,000 clones in the sample, about 88% were seen once. This CDR3 is 13 amino acids long. V was pared by 1 base and J by 1 base, with 5 bases between. CDR1 and CDR2 (germline): LNHDA, SQIVND (reference sequence). This chain uses TRBV19 with TRBJ2-7; D is unresolved. The sequence was collected from a man between 60 and 70 years old with acute or convalescent COVID-19. The sample was peripheral blood. CDR3 region: CASSIGRSYEQYF. In DNA, the CDR3 is TGTGCCAGTAGTATAGGGCGGTCCTACGAGCAGTACTTC.